The entry that follows covers one TCR beta chain sequence. The target antigen is unknown. TCRdb's table, derived via immunoSEQ multiplex PCR, lists solely in-frame clones and lacks some. The profile shows 90,000 to 120,000 clones, about nine tenths of them singletons. The data were obtained in a study of T cell responses to AZD1222 COVID-19 vaccine. Study findings and constraints: Baseline seropositives among AZD1222 recipients totaled only five to seven.

Losses at the gene ends were 7 bases for V and 4 bases for J; bases not matched to a gene: 9. This CDR3 contains 15 residues. Germline V gene lookup returns CDR1 MNHEY and CDR2 SMNVEV (reference sequence). The rearrangement links TRBV27 to TRBJ1-4, with TRBD1 identical over 7 bases. The specimen was peripheral blood, collected 28 days after the second AZD1222 dose. The clonotype was recovered from an adult who received the AZD1222 COVID-19 vaccine. In DNA form, the CDR3 reads TGTGCCAGCACCTCCATGGGGACAGTTAATGAAAAACTGTTTTTT. This sequence encodes CASTSMGTVNEKLFF. Drawing the rest from reference TRBV27 and TRBJ1-4, the complete variable domain is EAQVTQNPRYLITVTGKKLTVTCSQNMNHEYMSWYRQDPGLGLRQIYYSMNVEVTDKGDVPEGYKVSRKEKRNFPLILESPSPNQTSLYFCASTSMGTVNEKLFFGSGTQLSVL.